These 18 T cell receptor beta chains were all obtained from the same sample, sequenced in a study of blood T cell repertoires in COVID-19. Data came from immunoSEQ multiplex PCR; TCRdb stores just in-frame clones and leaves some out. The sample includes around 260,000 clones, 80% to 95% of them seen just once. Sequenced sample: peripheral blood. These receptors came from a person in their late teens or twenties with COVID-19, enrolled during active disease.

The table lists this clone with a count of one. This rearrangement joins TRBV5-1 to TRBJ2-7; D is perhaps TRBD2 (5 bases). CDR3 length: 15 residues. Trimming removed 1 base from V and 2 bases from J, with 13 bases in between. Germline assignment: CDR1 SGHRS and CDR2 YFSETQ. CDR3: CASSLREYGAYEQYF. The CDR3 DNA is TGCGCCAGCAGCTTGAGAGAATACGGGGCCTACGAGCAGTACTTC. Filled out from reference TRBV5-1 and TRBJ2-7, the complete variable domain reads KAGVTQTPRYLIKTRGQQVTLSCSPISGHRSVSWYQQTPGQGLQFLFEYFSETQRNKGNFPGRFSGRQFSNSRSEMNVSTLELGDSALYLCASSLREYGAYEQYFGPGTRLTVT.

The chain combines TRBV28 with TRBJ1-2; possible D gene TRBD1, 6 bases. Trimming took off 5 bases at V and 4 bases at J, with 20 bases between the two ends. Germline V CDR1 and CDR2: MDHEN, SYDVKM. The length of the CDR3 is 16 residues. CDR3 protein: CASSRTGTEMSYGYTF. CDR3 coding DNA: TGTGCCAGCAGTCGAACAGGGACCGAAATGAGCTATGGCTACACCTTC.

This rearrangement joins TRBV7-9 to TRBJ2-1; 12 nucleotides line up with TRBD1. CDR1 is SEHNR, CDR2 FQNEAQ, per germline (reference sequence). V trimming: 6 bases; J trimming: 6 bases; junction bases outside the gene matches: 6. This CDR3 is built from 15 residues. CDR3 nucleotides: TGTGCCAGCAGGACCGGGACAGGGGGCTTCAATGAGCAGTTCTTC. Translation: CASRTGTGGFNEQFF.

This chain connects TRBV28 to TRBJ2-6; 8 bases are shared with TRBD2. The CDR3 is 18 residues long. The trim removed 3 bases at V and 0 bases at J, leaving 7 bases unmatched. Looked up from germline, CDR1 is MDHEN and CDR2 is SYDVKM. This CDR3 reads CASSFLLAASSGANVLTF. CDR3 bases: TGTGCCAGCAGTTTCCTACTAGCGGCGAGCTCTGGGGCCAACGTCCTGACTTTC.

This chain uses TRBV4-1 with TRBJ1-3, with a weak D call TRBD1 (5 bases). V was pared by 4 bases and J by 2 bases, with 15 bases between. This CDR3 is 16 amino acids long. Germline V gene data show CDR1 as MGHRA and CDR2 as YSYEKL. The CDR3 nucleotides read TGCGCCAGCAGCCCCCAACGAACAGGCACTGGAAACACCATATATTTT. Translated, it gives CASSPQRTGTGNTIYF.

The chain employs TRBV24-1 and TRBJ2-7, with 8 bases matching TRBD2. Germline assignment: CDR1 KGHDR and CDR2 SFDVKD. CDR3 length: 16 residues. After removal of 3 bases from V and 5 bases from J, the junction contained 11 bases not matched to a gene. The CDR3 coding sequence is TGTGCCACCAGTGATCACAAGTCGACTAGCGTAGACGAGCAGTACTTC. Amino acid sequence: CATSDHKSTSVDEQYF.

The rearrangement joins TRBV7-9 to TRBJ1-1, with a possible D match to TRBD1 (5 bases). Germline values: CDR1 SEHNR, CDR2 FQNEAQ (reference sequence). V lost 0 bases, J lost 6 bases, and 11 bases lay in between. This CDR3 contains 14 residues. The CDR3 loop reads CASSLALVGAEAFF. The CDR3 coding sequence is TGTGCCAGCAGCTTAGCGCTCGTAGGGGCTGAAGCTTTCTTT.

The rearrangement links TRBV2 to TRBJ1-4; 8 bases fit TRBD1. V shed 6 bases, J shed 8 bases, and the junction held 8 bases outside the gene matches. This CDR3 contains 14 residues. CDR1 and CDR2 from the germline V gene are SNHLY and FYNNEI. The CDR3 region is CASSTWDRNEKLFF. The CDR3 coding sequence is TGTGCCAGCAGCACTTGGGACAGGAACGAAAAACTGTTTTTT. Full variable domain (rest looked up from reference TRBV2 and TRBJ1-4): EPEVTQTPSHQVTQMGQEVILRCVPISNHLYFYWYRQILGQKVEFLVSFYNNEISEKSEIFDDQFSVERPDGSNFTLKIRSTKLEDSAMYFCASSTWDRNEKLFFGSGTQLSVL.

This chain links TRBV28 with TRBJ2-2; tentative D call: TRBD1 (5 bases). Looked up from germline, CDR1 is MDHEN and CDR2 is SYDVKM. This CDR3 has 15 residues. Deletions cut 6 bases from V and 3 bases from J, with 14 bases between. As DNA, the CDR3 is TGTGCCAGCAGCTCCCGACCAGGGTACACCGGGGAGCTGTTTTTT. Residues: CASSSRPGYTGELFF. The full variable domain, its missing parts supplied by reference TRBV28 and TRBJ2-2, is DVKVTQSSRYLVKRTGEKVFLECVQDMDHENMFWYRQDPGLGLRLIYFSYDVKMKEKGDIPEGYSVSREKKERFSLILESASTNQTSMYLCASSSRPGYTGELFFGEGSRLTVL.

The chain uses TRBV6-5 and TRBJ2-5; no definite D call. Germline V lookup: CDR1 MNHEY, CDR2 SVGAGI. Trimming took off 6 bases at V and 5 bases at J, with 13 bases between the two ends. This CDR3 spans 13 amino acids. CDR3 DNA: TGTGCCAGCAGAGTCCCAAACGGGGAGACCCAGTACTTC. Translating gives CASRVPNGETQYF.

The chain employs TRBV4-2 and TRBJ1-5; D remains ambiguous. Trimming stripped 0 bases from V and 6 bases from J, with 6 bases between. CDR3 size: 13 residues. Germline V gene data show CDR1 as LGHNA and CDR2 as YNFKEQ. In nucleotides, the CDR3 is TGTGCCAGCAGCCAAGATTGGAGTCAGCCCCAGCATTTT. It is translated as CASSQDWSQPQHF.

V and J are TRBV14 and TRBJ2-7, with TRBD1 as a possible D gene (5 bases). CDR3 length: 15 amino acids. V was shortened by 4 bases and J by 3 bases, with 16 bases between the two germline ends. Germline assignment: CDR1 SGHDN and CDR2 FVKESK. The CDR3 DNA sequence: TGTGCCAGCAGCCGCGTTCCGTGGGGCGACTACGAGCAGTACTTC. It codes for CASSRVPWGDYEQYF.

This rearrangement joins TRBV10-3 to TRBJ2-7, with D perhaps matching TRBD1 (5 bases). CDR1 ENHRY and CDR2 SYGVKD come from the germline V gene. Trimming removed 3 bases at V and 1 base at J, with 10 bases between. The CDR3 is 14 amino acids. CDR3 sequence: CAISDLQGSYEQYF. The CDR3 DNA reads TGTGCCATCAGTGACCTTCAGGGATCCTACGAGCAGTACTTC.

The chain carries TRBV11-3 and TRBJ2-5; 7 nucleotides align to TRBD2. V lost 5 bases and J lost 7; bases outside the gene matches: 7. Germline-derived CDR1 and CDR2 are SGHNT and YENEEA. The length of the CDR3 is 13 residues. CDR3 residues: CASSLGGSGTQYF. The CDR3 nucleotides are TGTGCCAGCAGCCTGGGAGGGAGTGGGACCCAGTACTTC. The whole variable domain, remainder taken from reference TRBV11-3 and TRBJ2-5, is EAGVVQSPRYKIIEKKQPVAFWCNPISGHNTLYWYLQNLGQGPELLIRYENEEAVDDSQLPKDRFSAERLKGVDSTLKIQPAELGDSAVYLCASSLGGSGTQYFGPGTRLLVL.

The rearrangement uses TRBV24-1 and TRBJ1-2; unclear D gene. The CDR3 is 15 residues long. Between the trimmed V and J ends, which lost 3 bases and 4 bases, there was a span of 14 bases. Germline V gene sequence: CDR1 KGHDR, CDR2 SFDVKD. For the CDR3, the DNA is TGTGCCACCAGTGATCCCGGAGATACCGCCTATGGCTACACCTTC. Translation: CATSDPGDTAYGYTF.

V and J are TRBV2 and TRBJ2-7, with 7 bases identical to TRBD1. The V segment lost 6 bases and the J segment 0 bases; nucleotides outside the gene matches: 5. The CDR3 totals 14 residues. Germline V gives CDR1 SNHLY, CDR2 FYNNEI. CDR3 loop: CASRMTGSSYEQYF. CDR3 sequence (DNA): TGTGCCAGCAGGATGACAGGGAGCTCCTACGAGCAGTACTTC. The variable domain in full, completed from reference TRBV2 and TRBJ2-7, reads EPEVTQTPSHQVTQMGQEVILRCVPISNHLYFYWYRQILGQKVEFLVSFYNNEISEKSEIFDDQFSVERPDGSNFTLKIRSTKLEDSAMYFCASRMTGSSYEQYFGPGTRLTVT.

V gene TRBV11-2 combines with J gene TRBJ2-1; 11 nucleotides align to TRBD2. V trimming: 5 bases; J trimming: 1 base; junction bases outside the gene matches: 1. There are 15 residues in the CDR3. Germline CDR1 is SGHAT and CDR2 is FQNNGV. CDR3 DNA sequence: TGTGCCAGCAGCGCTAGCGGGAGGTCCTACAATGAGCAGTTCTTC. Its protein product is CASSASGRSYNEQFF. The full variable domain, completed using reference TRBV11-2 and TRBJ2-1, is EAGVAQSPRYKIIEKRQSVAFWCNPISGHATLYWYQQILGQGPKLLIQFQNNGVVDDSQLPKDRFSAERLKGVDSTLKIQPAKLEDSAVYLCASSASGRSYNEQFFGPGTRLTVL.

The genes are TRBV28 and TRBJ2-2; 10 bases line up with TRBD1. In germline, CDR1 is MDHEN, CDR2 SYDVKM. V dropped 5 bases and J dropped 7; count of bases not matched to a gene: 7. The CDR3 sequence is 15 residues long. CDR3 DNA: TGTGCCAGCAGTGCGACCGGGACAGGGGACGGGGAGCTGTTTTTT. It translates to CASSATGTGDGELFF.